This TCR beta chain comes out of a study of shared clonotypes between healthy human individuals. General observations from the study: Naive subsets generally exceeded memory subsets in estimated richness. Among donors, sharing of clonotypes was expected to be affected by sequencing depth.

Trimming took off 10 bases at V and 0 bases at J, with 14 bases between the two ends. Per the germline V gene, CDR1 is SNHLY and CDR2 is FYNNEI. The CDR3 is 14 residues long. CD45RO-negative, CCR7-selected cells formed the naive CD8 fraction, which excluded terminally differentiated effector memory CD45RA+ cells. Donors included only healthy HIV-negative adults lacking recent acute infections or vaccinations. As to this clone: What it recognizes is unknown.

Profiling relied on immunoSEQ multiplex PCR, and the TCRdb table lists in-frame clones only, not all of them. The sample contains 2 million to 2.5 million clones, about 95% of which appear only once. The V gene is TRBV2, the J gene TRBJ2-3, with a tentative D call TRBD2 (6 bases). The sequence was collected from a man aged 18 to 29 in good health. The specimen sequenced was naive CD8+ T cells sorted from blood. The CDR3 region is CATTLASSTDTQYF. CDR3 bases: TGTGCCACCACCCTAGCGTCTAGCACAGATACGCAGTATTTT.